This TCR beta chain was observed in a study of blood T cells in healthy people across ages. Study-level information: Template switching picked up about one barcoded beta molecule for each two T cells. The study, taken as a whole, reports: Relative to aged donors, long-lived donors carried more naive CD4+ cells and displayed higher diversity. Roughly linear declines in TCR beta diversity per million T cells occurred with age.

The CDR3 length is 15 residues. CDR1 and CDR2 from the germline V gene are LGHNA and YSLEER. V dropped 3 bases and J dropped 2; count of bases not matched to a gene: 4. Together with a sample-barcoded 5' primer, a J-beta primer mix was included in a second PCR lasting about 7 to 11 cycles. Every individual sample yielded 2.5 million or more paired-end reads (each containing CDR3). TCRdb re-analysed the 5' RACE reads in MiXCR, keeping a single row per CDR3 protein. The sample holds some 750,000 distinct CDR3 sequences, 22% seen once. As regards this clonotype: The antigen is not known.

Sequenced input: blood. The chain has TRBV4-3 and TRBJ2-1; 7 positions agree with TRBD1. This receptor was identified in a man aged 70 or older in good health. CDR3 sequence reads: CASSQYRGAYNEQFF. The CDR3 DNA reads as TGCGCCAGCAGCCAGTACAGGGGAGCCTACAATGAGCAGTTCTTC.